This T cell receptor beta chain derives from a study of identical twins. No donor was unhealthy or non-Caucasian. Looked up from germline, CDR1 is DFQATT and CDR2 is SNEGSKA (reference sequence). This CDR3 has 13 amino acids. V trimming: 5 bases; J trimming: 4 bases; junction bases outside the gene matches: 4. Findings of the study overall: Monozygotic twins shared more out-of-frame TCR alpha than recombination models predicted. Within cord blood, abundant beta clonotypes carried fewer insertions, but memory repertoires showed no such trend.

Turning to this clonotype: No antigen is known for it.

The authors used template switching to add a universal primer site and gave cDNA unique molecular identifiers. From the 5' RACE reads, TCRdb called clonotypes with MiXCR, one entry per CDR3 protein. The repertoire holds around 220,000 distinct CDR3 sequences, with about an eighth as singletons. The source of this sequence is a woman between 18 and 30 years old in good health. The source material was memory (CD45RO+) T cells sorted from blood. The V gene is TRBV20-1, the J gene TRBJ1-2; 10 bases are shared with TRBD1. This CDR3 reads CSADRTGGYGYTF. The DNA of the CDR3 is TGCAGTGCTGACCGGACAGGGGGCTATGGCTACACCTTC.